This T cell receptor beta chain was documented in a study of shared clonotypes between healthy human individuals (dated by TCRdb to the early 2020s). In the study overall: The cohort included three men and two women between 18 and 49 years of age. For each donor, CD4 naive and CD4 memory were each given three plates, CD8 naive was given two plates, and CD8 memory was given one plate. To estimate repertoire size and how much clonotypes are shared between individuals, the study performed deep sequencing of blood TCR repertoires from five healthy adults. To increase sequencing depth and limit assay-specific biases, TCR repertoire library preparation and sequencing were carried out by different laboratories using diverse techniques. Between about 0.85 and 9.5 billion PBMCs per donor were obtained by leukapheresis.

The paper's findings and limits, for the study overall: Clonotypes shared by all four sorted-subset donors showed higher generation probabilities than non-shared clonotypes. Sampling was restricted to blood, and TCR repertoires in tissue are likely to differ from TCR repertoires in blood. Rarefaction of sorted-subset datasets indicated incomplete sequencing despite the large sequencing depth. The small number of donors limited the genetic and exposure-history diversity represented. Naive subsets generally had larger estimated clonotype richness than memory subsets. When a few donors were compared, the shared fraction of clonotypes was 5% to 6.5% for naive CD4, more than 3% for naive CD8, 2% to 2.5% for memory CD4, and 0.35% to 0.5% for memory CD8. Pairwise subsampling indicated that sequencing depth was expected to affect the degree of clonotype sharing among donors.

TCR CDR3 regions were amplified from genomic DNA by multiplex PCR using the deep immunoSEQ assay. Genomic DNA extracted from each cell subset was distributed evenly over all wells of several immunoSEQ 96-well plates, and each plate served as one replicate. For sorted subsets, each replicate PCR was loaded with about 200 ng genomic DNA, equivalent to 30,000 or so T cell genomes. Purified libraries were quantified with a Qubit 3.0 fluorometer, sized on a Bioanalyzer 2100, and re-quantified with the KAPA Library Quantification kit. Every immunoSEQ 96-well plate was sequenced on a separate single-read 150-cycle Illumina NextSeq 550 flow cell. The authors' analysis ran thus. Because the immunoSEQ output included only junctional sequences and no quality scores, the filtering could not be the same as the filtering used for full-length reads. To assign V/J genes and CDR3, sequences were annotated against IMGT germline references using PyIR, a Python wrapper for IgBLAST v1.9. Reads were removed for weak V/J assignments (E-value above 1e-6), missing CDR3, stop codons, out-of-frame junctions, or ambiguous translated residues. A V3J clonotype was defined by an identical inferred V gene, J gene, and CDR3 amino acid sequence. The percentage overlap between two repertoires was calculated by dividing the number of shared unique clonotypes by the size of the smaller repertoire. Repertoire richness was assessed with RTK rarefaction, the Chao1 estimator, and Recon v2.1 estimates of unobserved clonotypes. Generation probabilities for all TCRbeta clonotypes obtained by the gDNA method from a handful of donors were computed using OLGA. TCRdb carries this immuneACCESS record with in-frame sequences only. Its versions omit some clonotypes, under half of them owing to an unresolved V gene in the studies checked, with the rest unexplained. From that table come the V and J calls and clone size; the DNA was used to work out D and trimming. The sample table records some 1.5 million clones; over 95% of these occur just once. The top ten clones comprise over 1% of the sample.

As regards this clone: This clone's antigen is unknown. Per-base qualities were not stored, and no clone one base away is much larger.

The donors were healthy, HIV-negative adults who had no recently reported acute infections or vaccinations. Every donor was a Caucasian adult living in Nashville, Tennessee, USA. CD4+ T cells were enriched by magnetic negative selection; naive cells were then positively selected on CD45RA, and the negative fraction formed the memory subset. Blood was collected by leukapheresis, and PBMCs were isolated by Ficoll-Histopaque density gradient centrifugation and then cryopreserved in liquid nitrogen vapor phase. Analytical flow cytometry was used to check the purity and quantity of each magnetically sorted T cell population. Genomic DNA was isolated from each sorted fraction and quantified by UV absorbance on a Nanodrop 2000c. At the junction V is shortened by 5 bases and J by 6 bases, with 19 bases in between. Sequences SNHLY (CDR1) and FYNNEI (CDR2) are obtained from the germline V gene. The CDR3 contains 15 residues, cysteine and phenylalanine counted. Only CDR3 DNA remains: 45 bases, in frame from the first base.

This clonotype was obtained from a young man in good health. The receptor chain draws on TRBV2 and TRBJ1-1; the D gene is unclear. The source material was naive CD4+ T cells sorted from blood. The sample's cell subset or site label, decoded: CD45RA+ positively selected. For the CDR3, the sequence is CASSLSRISFAEAFF. In nucleotides, the sequence is TGTGCCAGCAGTTTATCGAGGATAAGCTTTGCTGAAGCTTTCTTT. Where the CDR3 stops, the reference TRBV2 and TRBJ1-1 genes take over; the full variable domain is EPEVTQTPSHQVTQMGQEVILRCVPISNHLYFYWYRQILGQKVEFLVSFYNNEISEKSEIFDDQFSVERPDGSNFTLKIRSTKLEDSAMYFCASSLSRISFAEAFFGQGTRLTVV.